These 17 T cell receptor beta chains share one sample of origin, sequenced in a study of blood T cell repertoires in COVID-19. Only in-frame clones appear in the TCRdb table, and some are missing; sequencing was by immunoSEQ multiplex PCR. In the table there are roughly 300,000 clones, 70% to 90% of which are singletons. The source material was PBMCs or T cells enriched from blood (not recorded which). All receptors derive from a woman aged 40 to 55 with acute COVID-19.

This chain uses TRBV5-4 with TRBJ1-4, with TRBD1 matching 9 bases. Losses at the gene ends were 4 bases for V and 7 bases for J; bases not matched to a gene: 5. The CDR3 has 14 residues. The V gene's germline CDR1 is SGHNT and CDR2 YYREEE (reference sequence). The CDR3: CASSPGQGREKLFF. CDR3 DNA sequence: TGTGCCAGCAGCCCCGGACAGGGGCGTGAAAAACTGTTTTTT.

The CDR3 bases are TGTGCCAGCAGTGAGATATCGGGGGTCGAGCAGTACTTC. This sequence encodes CASSEISGVEQYF. This chain uses TRBV6-1 with TRBJ2-7, with a possible D match to TRBD2 (6 bases). Between the trimmed V and J ends, which lost 3 bases and 6 bases, there was a span of 12 bases. Per germline, CDR1 MNHNS and CDR2 SASEGT. This CDR3 spans 13 amino acids.

The rearrangement links TRBV4-2 to TRBJ2-6, with 10 bases aligning to TRBD1. The CDR3 has 20 amino acids. CDR1 is LGHNA and CDR2 is YNFKEQ in the germline V gene. After removal of 7 bases from V and 1 base from J, the junction contained 16 bases not matched to a gene. Written as DNA, the CDR3 is TGTGCCAGCACCCCCACAAACGGCTGGGACAGGGGTTCTGGGGCCAACGTCCTGACTTTC. This translates into CASTPTNGWDRGSGANVLTF.

This chain links TRBV6-5 with TRBJ2-7, with 7 bases fitting TRBD1. CDR3 length equals 12 residues. The ends lost 8 bases at V and 3 bases at J; junction bases unmatched: 4. Germline values: CDR1 MNHEY, CDR2 SVGAGI. The CDR3 protein is CASGGQVYEQYF. CDR3 DNA: TGTGCCAGCGGAGGACAGGTCTACGAGCAGTACTTC.

V is TRBV6-5 and J is TRBJ2-5; D call uncertain. V lost 3 bases and J 5 bases, leaving 13 bases between the germline ends. Germline loops: CDR1 MNHEY, CDR2 SVGAGI. The CDR3 covers 14 residues. The CDR3 DNA sequence: TGTGCCAGCAGTTATAACCGCGAGTATGAGACCCAGTACTTC. It yields the protein CASSYNREYETQYF.

The chain couples TRBV28 to TRBJ1-4; 9 bases map to TRBD1. V shed 10 bases, J shed 8 bases, and the junction held 8 bases outside the gene matches. The length of the CDR3 is 13 residues. Germline V gives CDR1 MDHEN, CDR2 SYDVKM. The CDR3 reads CATRDREWEKLFF. CDR3 nucleotides: TGTGCCACCCGGGACAGGGAATGGGAAAAACTGTTTTTT. The full variable domain, completed using reference TRBV28 and TRBJ1-4, is DVKVTQSSRYLVKRTGEKVFLECVQDMDHENMFWYRQDPGLGLRLIYFSYDVKMKEKGDIPEGYSVSREKKERFSLILESASTNQTSMYLCATRDREWEKLFFGSGTQLSVL.

DNA for the CDR3: TGTGCCAGCTCCGGGACAGGGAACTATGGCTACACCTTC. It translates to CASSGTGNYGYTF. The chain has TRBV18 and TRBJ1-2; 9 nucleotides align to TRBD1. This CDR3 contains 13 residues. Germline CDR1 is KGHSH and CDR2 is LQKENI. V was pared by 6 bases and J by 2 bases, with 1 base of the junction left unmatched.

As DNA, the CDR3 is TGTGCCAGCAGCTTAGATGCAGGGGGCAGTAATGAAAAACTGTTTTTT. Amino acid sequence: CASSLDAGGSNEKLFF. The V and J genes are TRBV7-8 and TRBJ1-4; 8 bases map to TRBD1. Looked up from germline, CDR1 is SGHVS and CDR2 is FQNEAQ. After removal of 1 base from V and 4 bases from J, the junction contained 5 bases not matched to a gene. CDR3 length: 16 residues.

Turning to this clone: The same CDR3 is also encoded by other DNA sequences in this sample. The V gene is TRBV2, the J gene TRBJ1-1; D possibly corresponds to TRBD1 (6 bases). This CDR3 is built from 15 residues. V lost 2 bases to trimming and J lost 0 bases, with 10 bases between them. Looked up from germline, CDR1 is SNHLY and CDR2 is FYNNEI. The CDR3 reads CASSEQGLMNTEAFF. The DNA of the CDR3 is TGTGCCAGCAGTGAACAGGGGCTTATGAACACTGAAGCTTTCTTT.

CDR3 sequence reads: CASSVTGSPVTDTQYF. CDR3 nucleotides: TGTGCCAGCAGCGTCACAGGGAGCCCTGTCACAGATACGCAGTATTTT. This sequence joins TRBV9 and TRBJ2-3; weak D call: TRBD1 (6 bases). The germline V and J ends were trimmed by 2 bases and 2 bases, with 15 bases remaining between them. The CDR3 totals 16 residues. Per germline, CDR1 SGDLS and CDR2 YYNGEE.

Concerning this clone itself: Other DNA sequences in this specimen translate into the identical CDR3. The genes are TRBV2 and TRBJ2-5; 9 nucleotides agree with TRBD1. CDR3 length: 15 residues. J gave up 1 base and V 3 bases, and 3 bases lay outside the gene matches. Germline V lookup: CDR1 SNHLY, CDR2 FYNNEI. The CDR3 sequence: CASSETDRGQETQYF. The CDR3 DNA follows: TGTGCCAGCAGTGAGACGGACAGGGGCCAAGAGACCCAGTACTTC.

V and J are TRBV7-8 and TRBJ2-3; no firm D call. V lost 5 bases and J 5 bases, leaving 8 bases between the germline ends. Germline V gene data show CDR1 as SGHVS and CDR2 as FQNEAQ. This CDR3 has 12 residues. The CDR3 protein is CASSPSRDTQYF. CDR3 nucleotide sequence: TGTGCCAGCAGCCCCAGTCGAGATACGCAGTATTTT.

This clone occurred once. V usage is TRBV5-6 and J usage is TRBJ2-7; 7 bases are a match to TRBD1. V gave up 0 bases and J gave up 0 bases; unmatched junction bases: 6. The germline V gene encodes CDR1 SGHDT and CDR2 YYEEEE. This CDR3 region has 16 residues. The CDR3 region has the DNA TGTGCCAGCAGCTTGGGACCGGGACAGAGCTCCTACGAGCAGTACTTC. Residues: CASSLGPGQSSYEQYF.

The rearrangement links TRBV14 to TRBJ2-7; 10 bases are shared with TRBD1. The length of the CDR3 is 15 residues. V shed 4 bases and J 5 bases; nucleotides not matched to a gene: 8. From germline, CDR1 is SGHDN and CDR2 FVKESK. CDR3 in DNA: TGTGCCAGCAGCCGTAACCCCGGGACAGGGGACGAGCAGTACTTC. It is translated as CASSRNPGTGDEQYF.

The chain couples TRBV18 to TRBJ2-2; 9 bases fit TRBD2. Germline lookup yields CDR1 KGHSH and CDR2 LQKENI. The V and J ends lost 1 base and 5 bases, in that order; junction bases with no gene match: 8. The CDR3 loop spans 17 amino acids. Here the CDR3 reads CASSPRGSGGQTGELFF. CDR3 coding DNA: TGTGCCAGCTCACCACGCGGCAGCGGGGGGCAGACCGGGGAGCTGTTTTTT.

The rearrangement uses TRBV5-1 and TRBJ2-5; tentatively, D is TRBD1 (5 bases). Germline-derived CDR1 and CDR2 are SGHRS and YFSETQ. The CDR3 is made up of 11 amino acids. The ends were cut back, 6 bases at V and 5 bases at J, with 8 bases in the middle. CDR3 coding DNA: TGCGCCAGCACTCCAGGGGAGACCCAGTACTTC. Protein: CASTPGETQYF.

This chain joins TRBV5-1 and TRBJ2-2; tentatively, D is TRBD2 (5 bases). V dropped 0 bases and J dropped 5 bases, with 11 bases sitting between them. CDR1 and CDR2 (germline): SGHRS, YFSETQ. The CDR3 is made up of 15 amino acids. As DNA, the CDR3 is TGCGCCAGCAGCTTGGGGTGGGAGTCAACCGGGGAGCTGTTTTTT. It translates to CASSLGWESTGELFF.